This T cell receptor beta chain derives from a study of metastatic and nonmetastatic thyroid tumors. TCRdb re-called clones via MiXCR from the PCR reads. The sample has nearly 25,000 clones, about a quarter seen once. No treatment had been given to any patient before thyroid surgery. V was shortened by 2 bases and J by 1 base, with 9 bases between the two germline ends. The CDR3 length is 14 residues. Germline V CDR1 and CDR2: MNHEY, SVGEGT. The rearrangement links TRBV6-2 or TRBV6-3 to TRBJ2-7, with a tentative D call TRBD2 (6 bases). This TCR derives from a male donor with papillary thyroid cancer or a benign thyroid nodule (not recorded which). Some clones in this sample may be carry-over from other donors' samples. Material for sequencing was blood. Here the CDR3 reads CASSYLRESYEQYF. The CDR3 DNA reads TGTGCCAGCAGTTACCTCCGGGAGTCCTACGAGCAGTACTTC.